The TCR beta chain described here comes from a study of blood T cell repertoires in COVID-19. Study-level background: Researchers got acute and convalescent COVID-19 samples from the United States, Italy and Spain. T cells, B-cell-depleted T cells, or PBMCs provided the cDNA or gDNA that served as material.

Original processing methods: Estimation of nucleated cell counts relied on the amplification of reference gene primers. Only in-frame clones appear in the TCRdb table, and some are missing; sequencing was by immunoSEQ multiplex PCR. V and J calls and clone size are as listed in that table; D and trimming were resolved from the DNA. Of under 120,000 clones in the sample, under 80% are singletons; the top ten hold roughly 20%. This clone was recorded a few times. The clonotype originates from a man between 65 and 85 years old with active or convalescent COVID-19. Source material: peripheral blood.

The CDR3 protein is CASSPRRGENSPLHF. The CDR3 DNA reads as TGCGCCAGCAGTCCCCGCCGGGGTGAAAATTCACCCCTCCACTTT. The chain combines TRBV23-1 with TRBJ1-6; no clear D gene. TRBV23-1 is an ORF, with its function uncertain. CDR3 length: 15 amino acids. V was shortened by 4 bases and J by 7 bases, with 14 bases between the two germline ends.